This T cell receptor beta chain was identified during a study of T-cell memory formation after mild COVID-19. Trimming left V 5 bases short and J 0 bases short, with 16 bases between. The CDR3 length is 17 residues. Germline V gives CDR1 SGHTA, CDR2 FQGNSA. MiXCR was run by TCRdb on the 5' RACE reads, yielding one entry per CDR3 protein. The data contain 580,000 or so distinct CDR3 sequences, roughly a sixth of them singletons. This clonotype was seen many times. The chain recombines TRBV7-2 with TRBJ2-2; D unresolved. This TCR was sampled from an adult woman who had mild COVID-19 (a few samples of this study predate the infection). Cell type and time point are not known. The sequenced sample was PBMCs or a T cell subset sorted from them (not recorded which). The CDR3 here is CASSPRIGPANTGELFF. The CDR3 DNA is TGTGCCAGCAGCCCACGGATTGGGCCGGCGAACACCGGGGAGCTGTTTTTT.